One and the same sample provided the 20 T cell receptor beta chains below, sequenced in a study of blood T cell repertoires in COVID-19. Sequencing was performed with immunoSEQ multiplex PCR; in TCRdb, only in-frame clones are kept and a portion is missing. This sample has 150,000 to 200,000 clones, with approximately 79% found just once. Sequencing was carried out using peripheral blood. The source is a middle-aged woman with COVID-19, enrolled during active disease.

The V gene is TRBV11-2, the J gene TRBJ2-3; D is perhaps TRBD1 (5 bases). The CDR3 consists of 15 residues. Trimming cost V 5 bases and J 3 bases, with 15 bases left between them. CDR1 is SGHAT and CDR2 is FQNNGV in the germline V gene. DNA of the CDR3: TGTGCCAGCAGCATCCAGGGTTTTCGGACAGATACGCAGTATTTT. Its translation: CASSIQGFRTDTQYF.

The V gene is TRBV30, the J gene TRBJ2-7; 7 positions match TRBD1. This CDR3 is 13 amino acids long. With V trimmed by 1 base and J by 6 bases, 6 bases remained unmatched. The germline V gene has CDR1 GTSNPN and CDR2 SVGIG (reference sequence). CDR3 coding DNA: TGTGCCTGGAGTGAACAGGGGAACTCCGAGCAGTACTTC. Its translation: CAWSEQGNSEQYF.

This clone was observed once. The genes are TRBV10-2 and TRBJ2-1, with 9 bases lining up with TRBD2. This CDR3 is built from 15 residues. V lost 6 bases and J lost 2; bases outside the gene matches: 5. Germline V gives CDR1 WSHSY, CDR2 SAAADI. CDR3 nucleotide sequence: TGCGCCAGCAGGGATAAGCGGGGGGCCTACAATGAGCAGTTCTTC. Encoded protein: CASRDKRGAYNEQFF.

This clone is a singleton in its sample. The chain combines TRBV7-9 with TRBJ2-1; D is unresolved. V lost 3 bases to trimming and J lost 10 bases, with 16 bases between them. The CDR3 length is 14 residues. Germline V CDR1 and CDR2: SEHNR, FQNEAQ (reference sequence). The CDR3 here is CASSFLLGVGEQFF. The CDR3 bases are TGTGCCAGCAGCTTCCTTCTGGGCGTCGGCGAGCAGTTCTTC. Full variable domain (outside the CDR3, taken from reference TRBV7-9 and TRBJ2-1): DTGVSQNPRHKITKRGQNVTFRCDPISEHNRLYWYRQTLGQGPEFLTYFQNEAQLEKSRLLSDRFSAERPKGSFSTLEIQRTEQGDSAMYLCASSFLLGVGEQFFGPGTRLTVL.

V is TRBV18 and J is TRBJ2-5; TRBD2 agrees at 14 bases. The trim removed 4 bases at V and 0 bases at J, leaving 1 base unmatched. CDR1 KGHSH and CDR2 LQKENI come from the germline V gene. This CDR3 comprises 16 residues. This chain's CDR3 is CASSRTSGRNQETQYF. CDR3 DNA: TGTGCCAGCTCACGGACTAGCGGGAGGAACCAAGAGACCCAGTACTTC.

The rearrangement uses TRBV6-4 and TRBJ1-1, with TRBD1 identical over 8 bases. CDR1 MRHNA and CDR2 SNTAGT come from the germline V gene. J gave up 4 bases and V 4 bases, and 8 bases lay outside the gene matches. The CDR3 runs 15 residues. The CDR3 sequence: CASSVGLTGATEAFF. For the CDR3, the DNA is TGTGCCAGCAGTGTGGGATTGACAGGGGCCACTGAAGCTTTCTTT.

The rearrangement uses TRBV11-2 and TRBJ2-1; D ambiguous. The ends were cut back, 1 base at V and 0 bases at J, with 7 bases in the middle. Germline V gives CDR1 SGHAT, CDR2 FQNNGV. This CDR3 contains 15 residues. CDR3 DNA sequence: TGTGCCAGCAGCTTAGGACTGGGCTCCTACAATGAGCAGTTCTTC. This codes for CASSLGLGSYNEQFF. Filled out from reference TRBV11-2 and TRBJ2-1, the complete variable domain reads EAGVAQSPRYKIIEKRQSVAFWCNPISGHATLYWYQQILGQGPKLLIQFQNNGVVDDSQLPKDRFSAERLKGVDSTLKIQPAKLEDSAVYLCASSLGLGSYNEQFFGPGTRLTVL.

The V and J genes are TRBV6-5 and TRBJ2-3; D might be TRBD2 (6 bases). Germline assignment: CDR1 MNHEY and CDR2 SVGAGI. Between the trimmed V and J ends, which lost 6 bases and 0 bases, there was a span of 13 bases. The CDR3 runs 15 residues. CDR3 in amino acids: CASSRDFSSTDTQYF. The CDR3 region has the DNA TGTGCCAGCAGCCGGGACTTCTCAAGCACAGATACGCAGTATTTT.

This clone was counted a few times. The chain couples TRBV7-9 to TRBJ1-2; D uncertain. CDR3 length equals 12 residues. The V gene's germline CDR1 is SEHNR and CDR2 FQNEAQ (reference sequence). Trimming stripped 3 bases from V and 3 bases from J, with 5 bases between. CDR3 bases: TGTGCCAGCAGCTTGTCAGACTATGGCTACACCTTC. This sequence encodes CASSLSDYGYTF.

This clone was seen just once. The chain recombines TRBV30 with TRBJ2-1, with D unclear. In germline, CDR1 is GTSNPN, CDR2 SVGIG (reference sequence). The V end was cut by 2 bases, the J end by 6 bases, with 8 bases between. CDR3 length: 12 amino acids. The CDR3 DNA follows: TGTGCCTGGAGTCCTTCGAGCAATGAGCAGTTCTTC. Its protein is CAWSPSSNEQFF.

This chain connects TRBV19 to TRBJ1-1, with 7 bases identical to TRBD1. Germline values: CDR1 LNHDA, CDR2 SQIVND (reference sequence). The V and J ends lost 8 bases and 8 bases, in that order; junction bases with no gene match: 23. There are 17 residues in the CDR3. The CDR3 sequence: CASHSGALTGKGPEAFF. CDR3 DNA sequence: TGTGCCAGTCACTCGGGGGCCCTGACAGGGAAGGGACCGGAAGCTTTCTTT.

The rearrangement joins TRBV9 to TRBJ1-2; 9 nucleotides align to TRBD1. This CDR3 region has 15 residues. Germline V gene sequence: CDR1 SGDLS, CDR2 YYNGEE. V was pared by 2 bases and J by 4 bases, with 6 bases of the junction left unmatched. For the CDR3, the DNA is TGTGCCAGCAGCGTTTCCGGGACAGGGACCTATGGCTACACCTTC. This translates into CASSVSGTGTYGYTF.

This chain joins TRBV30 and TRBJ2-3, with 11 bases matching TRBD2. Germline CDR1 is GTSNPN and CDR2 is SVGIG (reference sequence). V lost 4 bases, J lost 2 bases, and 5 bases stayed unmatched. The CDR3 is 15 residues long. This chain's CDR3 is CAWTLAGGSTDTQYF. CDR3 nucleotide sequence: TGTGCCTGGACCCTAGCGGGAGGATCCACAGATACGCAGTATTTT.

The CDR3 spells CASRKLGLNEQFF. The CDR3 DNA follows: TGTGCCAGCAGGAAACTAGGCCTCAATGAGCAGTTCTTC. This chain uses TRBV27 with TRBJ2-1; D might be TRBD2 (5 bases). V dropped 6 bases and J dropped 6 bases, with 12 bases sitting between them. Germline loops: CDR1 MNHEY, CDR2 SMNVEV (reference sequence). The CDR3 length is 13 residues.

The J gene is TRBJ1-4, the V gene TRBV5-8; D not resolved. Germline V lookup: CDR1 SGHTS, CDR2 YDEGEE. V was clipped by 0 bases and J by 14 bases, with 5 bases between them. The CDR3 has 10 residues. The CDR3 here is CASSLAGLFF. DNA for the CDR3: TGTGCCAGCAGCTTGGCCGGGCTGTTTTTT.

The chain couples TRBV19 to TRBJ1-5; 8 nucleotides line up with TRBD1. The CDR3 has 20 amino acids. The V gene end was trimmed by 3 bases and the J gene end by 2 bases; junction bases not matched to a gene: 18. The germline V gene has CDR1 LNHDA and CDR2 SQIVND (reference sequence). CDR3 sequence reads: CASSIAPGQGRGNRNQPQHF. The CDR3, as DNA: TGTGCCAGTAGTATTGCCCCCGGACAGGGACGGGGTAATCGCAATCAGCCCCAGCATTTT.

The genes are TRBV5-4 and TRBJ2-1; TRBD2 is a possible D gene (5 bases). CDR3 length equals 13 residues. From germline, CDR1 is SGHNT and CDR2 YYREEE (reference sequence). V lost 2 bases, J lost 6 bases, and 9 bases lay in between. CDR3 coding DNA: TGTGCCAGCAGCTTCCCCGAGGGCAATGAGCAGTTCTTC. This translates into CASSFPEGNEQFF.

The rearrangement links TRBV5-5 to TRBJ2-7, with unresolved D. V was clipped by 0 bases and J by 3 bases, with 10 bases between them. The germline V gene encodes CDR1 SGHKS and CDR2 YYEKEE (reference sequence). The CDR3 has 14 residues. CDR3 in DNA: TGTGCCAGCAGCTTGGGCGGTGGCAACTACGAGCAGTACTTC. It specifies CASSLGGGNYEQYF.

V and J are TRBV27 and TRBJ2-3; perhaps TRBD1 as D (6 bases). The CDR3 contains 15 residues. The germline gives CDR1 MNHEY, CDR2 SMNVEV (reference sequence). V lost 1 base and J 2 bases, leaving 10 bases between the germline ends. CDR3 protein: CASSLLQGTTDTQYF. CDR3 DNA: TGTGCCAGCAGTTTATTGCAGGGGACCACAGATACGCAGTATTTT.

V and J are TRBV5-4 and TRBJ1-2, with TRBD1 matching over 11 bases. From germline, CDR1 is SGHNT and CDR2 YYREEE (reference sequence). With 5 bases clipped from V and 8 bases from J, the junction kept 8 bases outside the gene matches. This CDR3 spans 14 amino acids. The CDR3 nucleotides are TGTGCCAGCAGGCCGGACAGGGGGCATGAAGGCTACACCTTC. Translated, it gives CASRPDRGHEGYTF.